Given below is one T cell receptor beta chain in context. The antigen remains undetermined. The data were taken from a study of identical twins. Unique molecular identifiers were present on the cDNA, and a universal primer site came from template switching. TCRdb processed the 5' RACE reads anew with MiXCR; each CDR3 protein has one entry. The table records hundreds of thousands of distinct CDR3 sequences, around 8.6% of them present only once. Findings of the study overall: These conclusions were based on statistical analysis (cross-sectional, not following the same donors).

The same data also contributed to another study, on yellow fever vaccine responses in identical twins.

Sequences were obtained from PBMCs. The sequence was obtained from a woman under 30 in good health.

The CDR3 spells CASSQEIQRTDTQYF. The CDR3, as DNA: TGTGCCAGCAGCCAAGAGATACAGAGGACAGATACGCAGTATTTT. This chain connects TRBV3-1 to TRBJ2-3; D is unclear. From germline, CDR1 is LGHDT and CDR2 YNNKEL (reference sequence). This CDR3 is 15 amino acids long. Trimming removed 0 bases from V and 3 bases from J, with 10 bases in between.